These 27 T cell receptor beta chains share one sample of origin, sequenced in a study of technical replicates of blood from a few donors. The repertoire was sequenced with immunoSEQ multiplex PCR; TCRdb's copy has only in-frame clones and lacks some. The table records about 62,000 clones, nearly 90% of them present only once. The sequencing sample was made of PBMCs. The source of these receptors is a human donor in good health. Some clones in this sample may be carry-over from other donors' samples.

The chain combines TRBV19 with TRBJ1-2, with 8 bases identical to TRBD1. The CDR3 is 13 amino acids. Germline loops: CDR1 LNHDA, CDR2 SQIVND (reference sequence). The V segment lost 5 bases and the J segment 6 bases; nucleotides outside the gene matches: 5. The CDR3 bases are TGTGCCAGTAGTGAGACAGGGGTCGATGGCTACACCTTC. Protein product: CASSETGVDGYTF.

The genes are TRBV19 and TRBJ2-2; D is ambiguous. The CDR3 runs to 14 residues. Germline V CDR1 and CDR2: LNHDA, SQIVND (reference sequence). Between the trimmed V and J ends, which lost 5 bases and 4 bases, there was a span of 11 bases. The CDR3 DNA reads TGTGCCAGTAGTTCCGGGTCCCTCACCGGGGAGCTGTTTTTT. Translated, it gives CASSSGSLTGELFF. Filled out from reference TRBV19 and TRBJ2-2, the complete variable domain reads DGGITQSPKYLFRKEGQNVTLSCEQNLNHDAMYWYRQDPGQGLRLIYYSQIVNDFQKGDIAEGYSVSREKKESFPLTVTSAQKNPTAFYLCASSSGSLTGELFFGEGSRLTVL.

The CDR3 sequence: CASGLSTGVRGYTF. The CDR3 nucleotides are TGTGCTAGTGGTTTGTCAACAGGGGTGAGAGGCTACACCTTC. The V gene is TRBV12-5, the J gene TRBJ1-2; 7 positions agree with TRBD1. The CDR3 has 14 residues. V dropped 2 bases and J dropped 8; count of bases not matched to a gene: 8. Germline V CDR1 and CDR2: LGHNT, FRNRAP. The complete variable domain, with remaining parts taken from reference TRBV12-5 and TRBJ1-2, reads DARVTQTPRHKVTEMGQEVTMRCQPILGHNTVFWYRQTMMQGLELLAYFRNRAPLDDSGMPKDRFSAEMPDATLATLKIQPSEPRDSAVYFCASGLSTGVRGYTFGSGTRLTVV.

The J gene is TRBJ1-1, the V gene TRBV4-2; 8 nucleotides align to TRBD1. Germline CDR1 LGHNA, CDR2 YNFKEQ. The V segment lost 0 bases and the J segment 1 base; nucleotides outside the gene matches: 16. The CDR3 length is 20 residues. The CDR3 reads CASSQDRGGTGPTRNTEAFF. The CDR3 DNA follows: TGTGCCAGCAGCCAAGATCGGGGAGGGACAGGTCCAACCAGGAACACTGAAGCTTTCTTT.

The DNA of the CDR3 is TGTGCCAGCAGCTTAACTAGCGGGCCCTACGAGCAGTACTTC. Its protein is CASSLTSGPYEQYF. The rearrangement joins TRBV7-2 to TRBJ2-7, with 9 bases identical to TRBD2. CDR3 length: 14 residues. With V trimmed by 2 bases and J by 2 bases, 1 base remained unmatched. Looked up from germline, CDR1 is SGHTA and CDR2 is FQGNSA.

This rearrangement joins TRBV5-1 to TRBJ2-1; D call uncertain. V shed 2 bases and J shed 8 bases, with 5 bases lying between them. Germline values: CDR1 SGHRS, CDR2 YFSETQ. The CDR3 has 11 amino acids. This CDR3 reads CASSFTDEQFF. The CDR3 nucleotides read TGCGCCAGCAGCTTTACGGATGAGCAGTTCTTC.

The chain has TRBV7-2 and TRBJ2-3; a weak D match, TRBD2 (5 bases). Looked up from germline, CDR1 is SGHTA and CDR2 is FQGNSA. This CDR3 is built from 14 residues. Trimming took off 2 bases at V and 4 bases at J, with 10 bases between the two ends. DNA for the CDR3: TGTGCCAGCAGCTTATTTTCGAGGGCAGATACGCAGTATTTT. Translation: CASSLFSRADTQYF.

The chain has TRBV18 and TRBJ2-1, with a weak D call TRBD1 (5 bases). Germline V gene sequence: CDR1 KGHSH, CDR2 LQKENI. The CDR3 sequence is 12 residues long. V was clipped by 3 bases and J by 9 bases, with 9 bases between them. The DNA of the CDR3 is TGTGCCAGCTCACCTCCTCAGGGTGAGCAGTTCTTC. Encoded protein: CASSPPQGEQFF.

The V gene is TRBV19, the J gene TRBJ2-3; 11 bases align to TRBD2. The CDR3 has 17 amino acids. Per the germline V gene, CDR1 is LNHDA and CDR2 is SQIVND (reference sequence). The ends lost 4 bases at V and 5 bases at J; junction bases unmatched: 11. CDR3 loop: CASSNLAGGLGIDTQYF. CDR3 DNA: TGTGCCAGTAGTAACTTAGCGGGGGGGCTAGGTATAGATACGCAGTATTTT. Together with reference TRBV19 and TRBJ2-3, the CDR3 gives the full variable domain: DGGITQSPKYLFRKEGQNVTLSCEQNLNHDAMYWYRQDPGQGLRLIYYSQIVNDFQKGDIAEGYSVSREKKESFPLTVTSAQKNPTAFYLCASSNLAGGLGIDTQYFGPGTRLTVL.

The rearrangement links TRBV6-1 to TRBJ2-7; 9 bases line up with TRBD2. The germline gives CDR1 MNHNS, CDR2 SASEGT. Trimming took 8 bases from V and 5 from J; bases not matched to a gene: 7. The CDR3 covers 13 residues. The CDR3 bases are TGTGCCAGCCATAGCGGGAGTAGCGACGAGCAGTACTTC. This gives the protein CASHSGSSDEQYF.

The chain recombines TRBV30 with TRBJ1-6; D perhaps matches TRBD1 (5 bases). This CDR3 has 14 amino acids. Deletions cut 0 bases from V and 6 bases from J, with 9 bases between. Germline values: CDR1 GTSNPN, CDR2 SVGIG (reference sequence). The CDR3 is CAWSVGVVNSPLHF. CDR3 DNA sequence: TGTGCCTGGAGTGTAGGGGTAGTTAATTCACCCCTCCACTTT.

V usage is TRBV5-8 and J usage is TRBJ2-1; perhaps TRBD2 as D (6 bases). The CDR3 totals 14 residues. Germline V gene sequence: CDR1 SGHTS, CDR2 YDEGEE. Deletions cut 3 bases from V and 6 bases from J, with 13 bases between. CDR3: CASSSAGLPNEQFF. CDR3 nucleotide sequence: TGTGCCAGCAGCTCCGCGGGACTCCCCAATGAGCAGTTCTTC.

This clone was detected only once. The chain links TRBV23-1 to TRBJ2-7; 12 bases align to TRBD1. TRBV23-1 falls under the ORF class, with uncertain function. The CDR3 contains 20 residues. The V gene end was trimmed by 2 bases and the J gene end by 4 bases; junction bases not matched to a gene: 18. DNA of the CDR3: TGCGCCAGCAGTCAAGCAACTCTAACTGAACCGGGACAGGGGGCTTACGAGCAGTACTTC. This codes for CASSQATLTEPGQGAYEQYF.

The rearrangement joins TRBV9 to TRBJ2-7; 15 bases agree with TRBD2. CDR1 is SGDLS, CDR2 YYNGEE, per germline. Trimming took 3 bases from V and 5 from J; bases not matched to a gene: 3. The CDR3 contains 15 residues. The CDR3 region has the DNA TGTGCCAGCAGCGAGGGACTAGCGGGAGGACACGAGCAGTACTTC. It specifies CASSEGLAGGHEQYF.

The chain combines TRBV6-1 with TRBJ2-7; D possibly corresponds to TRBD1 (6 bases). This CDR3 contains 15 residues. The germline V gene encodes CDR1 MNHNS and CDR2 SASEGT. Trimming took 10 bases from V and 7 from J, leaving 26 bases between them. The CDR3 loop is CATQGGLRVSWEQYF. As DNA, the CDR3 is TGTGCCACTCAAGGGGGTCTGAGGGTTTCCTGGGAGCAGTACTTC.

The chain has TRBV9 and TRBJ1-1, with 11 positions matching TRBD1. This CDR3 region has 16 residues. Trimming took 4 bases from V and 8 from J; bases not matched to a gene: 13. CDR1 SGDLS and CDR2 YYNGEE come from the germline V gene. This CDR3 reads CASSRGQGAVWGEAFF. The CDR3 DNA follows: TGTGCCAGCAGCCGTGGACAGGGGGCAGTGTGGGGGGAAGCTTTCTTT. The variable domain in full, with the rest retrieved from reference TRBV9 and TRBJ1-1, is DSGVTQTPKHLITATGQRVTLRCSPRSGDLSVYWYQQSLDQGLQFLIQYYNGEERAKGNILERFSAQQFPDLHSELNLSSLELGDSALYFCASSRGQGAVWGEAFFGQGTRLTVV.

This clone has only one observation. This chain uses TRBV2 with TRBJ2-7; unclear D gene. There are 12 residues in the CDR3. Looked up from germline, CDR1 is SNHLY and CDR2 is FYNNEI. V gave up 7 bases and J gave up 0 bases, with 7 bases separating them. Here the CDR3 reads CASILLSYEQYF. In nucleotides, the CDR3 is TGTGCCAGCATCCTTCTCTCCTACGAGCAGTACTTC.

The CDR3 protein is CASADPTGKIGGELFF. CDR3 coding DNA: TGTGCCAGCGCGGACCCGACAGGGAAGATCGGCGGGGAGCTGTTTTTT. This chain links TRBV9 with TRBJ2-2, with 7 bases fitting TRBD1. The germline CDR1 and CDR2 sequences are SGDLS and YYNGEE. V was clipped by 7 bases and J by 7 bases; unmatched bases: 16. The CDR3 has 16 amino acids.

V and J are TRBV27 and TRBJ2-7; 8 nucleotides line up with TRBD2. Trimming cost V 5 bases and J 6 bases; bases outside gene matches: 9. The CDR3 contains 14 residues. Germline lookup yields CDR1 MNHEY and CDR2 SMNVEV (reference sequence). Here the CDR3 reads CASSPPGLVTEQYF. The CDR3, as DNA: TGTGCCAGCAGTCCTCCGGGACTAGTAACCGAGCAGTACTTC.

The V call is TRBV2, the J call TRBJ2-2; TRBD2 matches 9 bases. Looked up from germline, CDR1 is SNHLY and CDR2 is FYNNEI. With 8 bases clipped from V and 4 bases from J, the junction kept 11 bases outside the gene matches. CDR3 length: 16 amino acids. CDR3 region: CASRRTAGGATGELFF. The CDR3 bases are TGTGCCAGCCGAAGAACCGCGGGAGGGGCCACCGGGGAGCTGTTTTTT.

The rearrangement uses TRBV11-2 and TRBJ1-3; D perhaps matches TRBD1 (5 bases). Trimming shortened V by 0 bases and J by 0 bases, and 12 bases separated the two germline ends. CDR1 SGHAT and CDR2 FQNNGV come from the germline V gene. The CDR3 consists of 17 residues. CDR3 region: CASSLDGRGTSGNTIYF. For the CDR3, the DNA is TGTGCCAGCAGCTTAGATGGACGCGGGACCTCTGGAAACACCATATATTTT.

Here the CDR3 DNA reads TGTGCCAGCAGCGGCCGGGACAGGGGTTACGAGCAGTACTTC. Translation gives CASSGRDRGYEQYF. This chain joins TRBV7-9 and TRBJ2-7; 10 bases map to TRBD1. Germline V gene sequence: CDR1 SEHNR, CDR2 FQNEAQ (reference sequence). The junction had 5 bases not matched to a gene; V was cut back by 5 bases and J by 4 bases. The CDR3 is 14 residues long.

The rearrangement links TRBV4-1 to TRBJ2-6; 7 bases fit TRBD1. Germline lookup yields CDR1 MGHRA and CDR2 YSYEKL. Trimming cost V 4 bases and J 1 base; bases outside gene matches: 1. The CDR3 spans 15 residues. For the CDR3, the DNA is TGCGCCAGCAGCCCCAGGGGGTCTGGGGCCAACGTCCTGACTTTC. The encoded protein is CASSPRGSGANVLTF.

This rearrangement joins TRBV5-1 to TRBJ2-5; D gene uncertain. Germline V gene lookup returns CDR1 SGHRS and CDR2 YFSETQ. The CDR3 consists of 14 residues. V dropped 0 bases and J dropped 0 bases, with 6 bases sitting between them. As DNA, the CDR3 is TGCGCCAGCAGCTTGGGGGCAGACCAAGAGACCCAGTACTTC. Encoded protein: CASSLGADQETQYF.

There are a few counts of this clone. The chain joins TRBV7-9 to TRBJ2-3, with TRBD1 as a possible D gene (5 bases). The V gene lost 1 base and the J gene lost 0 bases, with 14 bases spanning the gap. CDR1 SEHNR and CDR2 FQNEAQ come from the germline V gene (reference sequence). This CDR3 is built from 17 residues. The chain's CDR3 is CASSLVLTVTSTDTQYF. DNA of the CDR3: TGTGCCAGCAGCTTAGTTTTGACAGTCACTAGCACAGATACGCAGTATTTT.

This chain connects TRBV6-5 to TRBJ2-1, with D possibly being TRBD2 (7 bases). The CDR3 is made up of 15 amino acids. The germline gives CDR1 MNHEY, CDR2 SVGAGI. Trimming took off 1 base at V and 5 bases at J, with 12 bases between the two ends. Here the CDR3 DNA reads TGTGCCAGCAGTTACTGGGGGGGCTCGCACAATGAGCAGTTCTTC. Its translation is CASSYWGGSHNEQFF.

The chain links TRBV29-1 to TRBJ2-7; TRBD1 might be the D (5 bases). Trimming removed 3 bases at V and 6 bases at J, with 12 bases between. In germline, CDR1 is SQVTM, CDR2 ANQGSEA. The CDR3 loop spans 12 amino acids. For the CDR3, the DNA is TGCAGCGTTGAGGCTCCTGGGGCCGAGCAGTACTTC. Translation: CSVEAPGAEQYF.